One sample yielded the 21 T cell receptor beta chains listed below, sequenced in a study of T cell responses to AZD1222 COVID-19 vaccine. TCRdb's table, derived via immunoSEQ multiplex PCR, lists solely in-frame clones and lacks some. The sample gives approximately 100,000 clones, around 87% of which show up once; roughly a tenth is in the top ten. Specimen: peripheral blood, collected 28 days after the second AZD1222 dose. The source of these receptors is an adult who received the AZD1222 COVID-19 vaccine.

The chain employs TRBV29-1 and TRBJ1-5; D unclear. The CDR3 length is 14 residues. Trimming removed 5 bases at V and 2 bases at J, with 13 bases between. CDR1 and CDR2 (germline): SQVTM, ANQGSEA. Here the CDR3 reads CSVRDGSGNQPQHF. The CDR3 DNA sequence: TGCAGCGTTAGGGATGGTAGTGGCAATCAGCCCCAGCATTTT.

This sequence joins TRBV6-5 and TRBJ1-2; perhaps TRBD1 as D (5 bases). Germline CDR1 reads MNHEY; CDR2 reads SVGAGI. The CDR3 is made up of 13 amino acids. Trimming left V 8 bases short and J 0 bases short, with 10 bases between. In DNA, the CDR3 is TGTGCCAGCTCCGAGACAGCTAACTATGGCTACACCTTC. This encodes CASSETANYGYTF.

The chain links TRBV18 to TRBJ1-4, with D perhaps matching TRBD1 (6 bases). Trimming removed 1 base at V and 2 bases at J, with 11 bases between. Germline V CDR1 and CDR2: KGHSH, LQKENI. The CDR3 loop spans 16 amino acids. CDR3 sequence: CASSPQTGRTNEKLFF. For the CDR3, the DNA is TGTGCCAGCTCACCACAAACAGGGAGGACTAATGAAAAACTGTTTTTT.

V is TRBV3-1 (or the pseudogene TRBV3-2) and J is TRBJ1-6; D uncertain. The germline V gene encodes CDR1 LGHDT and CDR2 YNNKEL (reference sequence). V lost 0 bases and J 7 bases, leaving 10 bases between the germline ends. The CDR3 length is 15 residues. In DNA, the CDR3 is TGTGCCAGCAGCCAAGATAGGGCTGGGAATTCACCCCTCCACTTT. This sequence encodes CASSQDRAGNSPLHF.

CDR3 sequence reads: CASSSQGGGNEQFF. For the CDR3, the DNA is TGTGCCAGCAGTTCCCAGGGGGGGGGCAATGAGCAGTTCTTC. The chain is built from TRBV2 and TRBJ2-1; the D call may be TRBD1 or TRBD2 (7 bases each). The CDR3 sequence is 14 residues long. V lost 5 bases and J lost 6, with 14 bases in between. Per germline, CDR1 SNHLY and CDR2 FYNNEI.

In this sample, this clone turned up once. V usage is TRBV15 and J usage is TRBJ2-2; D gene unclear. Trimming left V 0 bases short and J 6 bases short, with 8 bases between. Germline values: CDR1 LNHNV, CDR2 YYDKDF (reference sequence). The CDR3 is 14 residues long. CDR3: CATSREWGSGELFF. CDR3 in DNA: TGTGCCACCAGCAGAGAATGGGGTTCCGGGGAGCTGTTTTTT.

The rearrangement uses TRBV6-2 or TRBV6-3 and TRBJ2-7, with TRBD2 matching 10 bases. The CDR3 is 18 residues long. Per germline, CDR1 MNHEY and CDR2 SVGEGT. Trimming cost V 2 bases and J 2 bases; bases outside gene matches: 12. CDR3 region: CASSYDAEGTSVTYEQYF. DNA of the CDR3: TGTGCCAGCAGTTACGACGCGGAGGGGACTAGCGTCACCTACGAGCAGTACTTC.

The genes are TRBV27 and TRBJ1-4, with D possibly TRBD1 on 6 matching bases. CDR3 size: 15 residues. The germline V and J ends were trimmed by 6 bases and 3 bases, with 14 bases remaining between them. Germline V gives CDR1 MNHEY, CDR2 SMNVEV (reference sequence). The DNA of the CDR3 is TGTGCCAGCAGCCCACTGAGGGGGGCTAATGAAAAACTGTTTTTT. Translating gives CASSPLRGANEKLFF.

This sequence joins TRBV5-1 and TRBJ2-1, with 8 positions matching TRBD1. The V and J ends lost 4 bases and 6 bases, in that order; junction bases with no gene match: 6. Germline V gene sequence: CDR1 SGHRS, CDR2 YFSETQ. The CDR3 length is 14 residues. CDR3 in DNA: TGCGCCAGCAGCCCCTTACAGGGGGTCAATGAGCAGTTCTTC. Amino acids: CASSPLQGVNEQFF.

V usage is TRBV13 and J usage is TRBJ1-2; no clear D. CDR3 length equals 15 residues. From germline, CDR1 is PRHDT and CDR2 FYEKMQ (reference sequence). Trimming took off 0 bases at V and 5 bases at J, with 13 bases between the two ends. For the CDR3, the DNA is TGTGCCAGCAGCTTAGGCAGGACGGCCTTTTATGGCTACACCTTC. Protein product: CASSLGRTAFYGYTF.

This clone was picked up a small number of times. V usage is TRBV28 and J usage is TRBJ1-2, with D unresolved. Trimming pared 2 bases from V and 2 bases from J, leaving 6 bases between. Germline CDR1 and CDR2: MDHEN and SYDVKM. The CDR3 is 13 amino acids. The chain's CDR3 is CASSLGLNYGYTF. The CDR3 DNA is TGTGCCAGCAGTTTAGGCCTGAACTATGGCTACACCTTC.

The chain joins TRBV5-1 to TRBJ2-7, with TRBD2 as a possible D gene (6 bases). The CDR3 loop spans 15 amino acids. The ends were cut back, 0 bases at V and 0 bases at J, with 10 bases in the middle. CDR1 is SGHRS and CDR2 is YFSETQ in the germline V gene. The CDR3 sequence is CASSLAWGDSYEQYF. In nucleotides, the CDR3 is TGCGCCAGCAGCTTGGCCTGGGGGGACTCCTACGAGCAGTACTTC.

The chain combines TRBV5-6 with TRBJ1-2; D call uncertain. Germline V gene data show CDR1 as SGHDT and CDR2 as YYEEEE. V was shortened by 0 bases and J by 5 bases, with 8 bases between the two germline ends. This CDR3 comprises 13 residues. The DNA of the CDR3 is TGTGCCAGCAGCTTGGAAGGTCGGTATGGCTACACCTTC. Encoded protein: CASSLEGRYGYTF. The variable domain in full, completed from reference TRBV5-6 and TRBJ1-2, reads DAGVTQSPTHLIKTRGQQVTLRCSPKSGHDTVSWYQQALGQGPQFIFQYYEEEERQRGNFPDRFSGHQFPNYSSELNVNALLLGDSALYLCASSLEGRYGYTFGSGTRLTVV.

This clone has more than one count but fewer than ten. This chain links TRBV5-4 with TRBJ2-5; perhaps TRBD2 as D (6 bases). Between the trimmed V and J ends, which lost 0 bases and 4 bases, there was a span of 10 bases. Germline loops: CDR1 SGHNT, CDR2 YYREEE (reference sequence). This CDR3 has 14 residues. CDR3 sequence: CASSLGGTSETQYF. The CDR3 DNA is TGTGCCAGCAGCTTGGGGGGGACTTCAGAGACCCAGTACTTC.

About this clone itself: Other nucleotide sequences from this sample produce the same CDR3. The rearrangement links TRBV3-1 (or the pseudogene TRBV3-2) to TRBJ1-2; D not certain. The CDR3 totals 13 residues. V lost 3 bases, J lost 6 bases, and 11 bases lay in between. Germline V gene lookup returns CDR1 LGHDT and CDR2 YNNKEL (reference sequence). This chain's CDR3 is CASSQSRGHGYTF. CDR3 nucleotide sequence: TGTGCCAGCAGCCAGTCTCGAGGACATGGCTACACCTTC.

The chain has TRBV5-1 and TRBJ2-7; possibly TRBD1 for D (7 bases). The CDR3 has 14 amino acids. The V gene lost 1 base and the J gene lost 7 bases, with 15 bases spanning the gap. The germline V gene has CDR1 SGHRS and CDR2 YFSETQ. CDR3 DNA sequence: TGCGCCAGCAGCTTGCCGGAGGGGGCAGGAGAGCAGTACTTC. This codes for CASSLPEGAGEQYF. Supplemented by reference TRBV5-1 and TRBJ2-7, the full variable domain reads KAGVTQTPRYLIKTRGQQVTLSCSPISGHRSVSWYQQTPGQGLQFLFEYFSETQRNKGNFPGRFSGRQFSNSRSEMNVSTLELGDSALYLCASSLPEGAGEQYFGPGTRLTVT.

This CDR3 reads CASSSLRGGNNEKLFF. DNA of the CDR3: TGTGCCAGCAGCTCCCTCCGAGGGGGGAATAATGAAAAACTGTTTTTT. The rearrangement joins TRBV11-2 to TRBJ1-4, with D possibly matching TRBD1 (6 bases). The CDR3 is made up of 16 amino acids. Per germline, CDR1 SGHAT and CDR2 FQNNGV. V was trimmed by 4 bases and J by 4 bases, leaving 16 bases between them.

To note about this clone: In the same sample, other DNA sequences code for this CDR3. The V gene is TRBV9, the J gene TRBJ2-6; weak D call: TRBD2 (5 bases). The CDR3 is 13 residues long. Looked up from germline, CDR1 is SGDLS and CDR2 is YYNGEE. Trimming pared 7 bases from V and 4 bases from J, leaving 9 bases between. CDR3: CASRASGANVLTF. The CDR3 DNA reads TGTGCCAGCCGAGCTAGCGGGGCCAACGTCCTGACTTTC. Combining the CDR3 with reference TRBV9 and TRBJ2-6 gives the whole variable domain DSGVTQTPKHLITATGQRVTLRCSPRSGDLSVYWYQQSLDQGLQFLIQYYNGEERAKGNILERFSAQQFPDLHSELNLSSLELGDSALYFCASRASGANVLTFGAGSRLTVL.

The rearrangement joins TRBV6-5 to TRBJ1-3; D not certain. This CDR3 spans 15 amino acids. V lost 6 bases, J lost 0 bases, and 12 bases lay in between. CDR1 MNHEY and CDR2 SVGAGI come from the germline V gene. The CDR3 coding sequence is TGTGCCAGCAGGCAGGATCGAAGCTCTGGAAACACCATATATTTT. It yields the protein CASRQDRSSGNTIYF.

The DNA of the CDR3 is TGTGCCAGCAAGGGGGTGACTGAAGCTTTCTTT. Its protein is CASKGVTEAFF. The V call is TRBV28, the J call TRBJ1-1; D may be TRBD1 (6 bases). The V gene's germline CDR1 is MDHEN and CDR2 SYDVKM. CDR3 length equals 11 residues. V was pared by 7 bases and J by 5 bases, with 8 bases between.

This clone has only a few counts. This chain uses TRBV7-8 with TRBJ1-2; D uncertain. In germline, CDR1 is SGHVS, CDR2 FQNEAQ. V was trimmed by 5 bases and J by 3 bases, leaving 16 bases between them. This CDR3 comprises 15 residues. In nucleotides, the CDR3 is TGTGCCAGCAGCCCCTGGGTGGGAAGTGACTATGGCTACACCTTC. Translated: CASSPWVGSDYGYTF.